A selection of T cell receptor beta chains follows, all from one sample in a study of blood T cell repertoires in COVID-19. TCRdb keeps only in-frame clones here, not all; method: immunoSEQ multiplex PCR. Of 190,000 or so clones listed, about 88% are singletons. Input material: peripheral blood. The receptors were gathered from a woman under 40 with active or convalescent COVID-19. CDR3s include the opening cysteine and the closing phenylalanine or tryptophan. The D gene is left open where the match is weak. A row's size may be missing; if present it is once, few, many or a size class.

clone_size	v_call	j_call	d_call	cdr3_aa	cdr3_nt
.	TRBV2	TRBJ1-1	.	CASSLGQNTEAFF	TGTGCCAGCAGTCTGGGGCAGAACACTGAAGCTTTCTTT
.	TRBV12-3/TRBV12-4	TRBJ2-7	.	CASSAQNYEQYF	TGTGCCAGCTCGGCACAGAACTACGAGCAGTACTTC
.	TRBV7-2	TRBJ1-5	.	CASSLDSFNQPQHF	TGTGCCAGCAGCTTAGACAGTTTCAATCAGCCCCAGCATTTT
.	TRBV7-2	TRBJ2-1	TRBD1	CASSPDRGQNEQFF	TGTGCCAGCAGTCCAGACAGGGGGCAGAATGAGCAGTTCTTC
.	TRBV6-5	TRBJ1-2	TRBD1	CASSPGQGAFYGYTF	TGTGCCAGCAGCCCGGGACAGGGGGCGTTCTATGGCTACACCTTC
once	TRBV5-4	TRBJ2-7	TRBD2	CASSGGGTVSSYEQYF	TGTGCCAGCAGCGGCGGGGGGACTGTCAGCTCCTACGAGCAGTACTTC
.	TRBV10-3	TRBJ2-7	TRBD1	CAISSVGTGLYEQYF	TGTGCCATCAGCTCCGTTGGGACAGGACTTTACGAGCAGTACTTC
.	TRBV7-2	TRBJ1-2	.	CASSLALVLRVGGYTF	TGTGCCAGCAGCTTAGCGCTTGTCCTCAGGGTTGGGGGCTACACCTTC
.	TRBV18	TRBJ1-4	.	CASSPTAQGGEKLFF	TGTGCCAGCTCACCTACGGCACAGGGCGGAGAAAAACTGTTTTTT
.	TRBV5-1	TRBJ2-2	.	CASEGAHTGELFF	TGCGCCAGCGAGGGAGCGCACACCGGGGAGCTGTTTTTT
.	TRBV19	TRBJ2-1	TRBD2	CASTASGGPSSYNEQFF	TGTGCCAGTACTGCTAGCGGGGGGCCGAGCTCCTACAATGAGCAGTTCTTC
.	TRBV5-4	TRBJ1-2	TRBD1	CASTRQGPSHGYTF	TGTGCCAGCACGAGACAGGGCCCATCTCATGGCTACACCTTC
.	TRBV5-4	TRBJ2-7	TRBD2	CASSPGLAGGTYEQYF	TGTGCCAGCAGCCCGGGACTAGCGGGGGGTACCTACGAGCAGTACTTC
.	TRBV20-1	TRBJ2-3	.	CSASWGRGTDTQYF	TGCAGTGCTAGTTGGGGGCGCGGCACAGATACGCAGTATTTT
.	TRBV19	TRBJ2-3	TRBD1	CASSIAFRTGLTDTQYF	TGTGCCAGTAGTATAGCGTTTCGGACAGGGCTCACAGATACGCAGTATTTT
.	TRBV27	TRBJ2-3	TRBD2	CASRGDSTDTQYF	TGTGCCTCCCGGGGGGACAGCACAGATACGCAGTATTTT
.	TRBV19	TRBJ1-4	.	CASSLSPGVNEKLFF	TGTGCCAGTAGTCTCAGCCCAGGGGTTAATGAAAAACTGTTTTTT
.	TRBV9	TRBJ2-1	.	CASSVGSGNEQFF	TGTGCCAGCAGCGTAGGGAGTGGGAATGAGCAGTTCTTC
.	TRBV19	TRBJ2-5	.	CASSIEETQYF	TGTGCCAGTAGTATCGAAGAGACCCAGTACTTC
.	TRBV11-3	TRBJ2-5	.	CASSEDGGSGTQYF	TGTGCCAGCAGCGAAGATGGAGGGTCAGGGACCCAGTACTTC
.	TRBV3-1/TRBV3-2	TRBJ2-7	.	CASSLLYEQYF	TGTGCCAGCAGCCTTCTCTACGAGCAGTACTTC
.	TRBV3-1/TRBV3-2	TRBJ1-1	.	CASSQAGTEAFF	TGTGCCAGCAGCCAAGCGGGCACTGAAGCTTTCTTT
.	TRBV3-1/TRBV3-2	TRBJ2-7	TRBD2	CASSQRLAGGSYEQYF	TGTGCCAGCAGCCAAAGACTAGCGGGGGGCTCCTACGAGCAGTACTTC
.	TRBV14	TRBJ1-1	.	CASRHTGSREGTEAFF	TGTGCCAGCAGACACACCGGTTCCAGGGAAGGGACTGAAGCTTTCTTT
.	TRBV11-2	TRBJ2-7	TRBD2	CASSLLSGEYEQYF	TGTGCCAGCAGCTTACTTAGCGGGGAGTACGAGCAGTACTTC
.	TRBV4-2	TRBJ2-1	TRBD2	CASSQGGRAYNEQFF	TGTGCCAGCAGCCAAGGTGGGAGGGCTTACAATGAGCAGTTCTTC
.	TRBV18	TRBJ2-5	.	CASSPPRGKETQYF	TGTGCCAGCTCACCACCGAGGGGGAAGGAGACCCAGTACTTC
.	TRBV5-1	TRBJ1-1	.	CASSPTHSMNTEAFF	TGCGCCAGCAGCCCAACCCACAGCATGAACACTGAAGCTTTCTTT
.	TRBV25-1	TRBJ1-6	.	CASSVNNSPLHF	TGTGCCAGCAGTGTTAATAATTCACCCCTCCACTTT
.	TRBV5-6	TRBJ1-1	TRBD1	CASKTGTGGLNTEAFF	TGTGCCAGCAAAACCGGGACAGGGGGACTAAACACTGAAGCTTTCTTT
.	TRBV5-8	TRBJ2-3	TRBD2	CASSLGAGPSTDTQYF	TGTGCCAGCAGCTTGGGAGCGGGGCCCTCCACAGATACGCAGTATTTT
.	TRBV7-6	TRBJ1-4	TRBD1	CASSLDRGNEKLFF	TGTGCCAGCAGCTTAGACAGGGGGAATGAAAAACTGTTTTTT
.	TRBV11-3	TRBJ2-1	.	CASSFFGGVSYNEQFF	TGTGCCAGCAGCTTCTTCGGGGGTGTCTCCTACAATGAGCAGTTCTTC
.	TRBV28	TRBJ2-7	.	CASSTSYEQYF	TGTGCCAGCAGTACCAGCTACGAGCAGTACTTC
.	TRBV6-5	TRBJ2-1	.	CASSYGSGGPYNEQFF	TGTGCCAGCAGTTACGGTTCGGGGGGCCCCTACAATGAGCAGTTCTTC
.	TRBV7-2	TRBJ2-5	.	CASSRTPSKETQYF	TGTGCCAGCAGCCGGACTCCGTCAAAAGAGACCCAGTACTTC
.	TRBV4-2	TRBJ1-4	.	CASSQGLGSGSLAEKLFF	TGTGCCAGCAGCCAAGGTTTGGGGAGCGGAAGTCTTGCGGAAAAACTGTTTTTT
.	TRBV11-2	TRBJ1-2	TRBD1	CASSLYYGQGYGYTF	TGTGCCAGCAGCTTATACTACGGACAGGGGTATGGCTACACCTTC
.	TRBV10-1	TRBJ2-2	TRBD1	CASSESGTGPSGELFF	TGCGCCAGCAGTGAGTCTGGGACAGGGCCGTCCGGGGAGCTGTTTTTT
.	TRBV5-6	TRBJ1-1	.	CASSLAGNTEAFF	TGTGCCAGCAGCTTAGCCGGGAACACTGAAGCTTTCTTT